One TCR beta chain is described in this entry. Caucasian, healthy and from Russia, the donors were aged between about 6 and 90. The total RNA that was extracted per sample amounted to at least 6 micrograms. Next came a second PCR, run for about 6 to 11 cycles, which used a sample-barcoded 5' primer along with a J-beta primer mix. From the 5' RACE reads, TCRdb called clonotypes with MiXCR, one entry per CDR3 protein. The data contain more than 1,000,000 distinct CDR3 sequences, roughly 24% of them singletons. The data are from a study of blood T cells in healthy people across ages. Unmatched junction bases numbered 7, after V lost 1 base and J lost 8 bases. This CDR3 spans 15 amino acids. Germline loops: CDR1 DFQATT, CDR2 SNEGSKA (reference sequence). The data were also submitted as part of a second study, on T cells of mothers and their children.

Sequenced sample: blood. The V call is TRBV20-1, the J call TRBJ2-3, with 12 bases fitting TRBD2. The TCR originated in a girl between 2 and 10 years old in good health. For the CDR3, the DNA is TGCAGTGCTAGAGCCCCTAGCGGGGGGGACGCTACGCAGTATTTT. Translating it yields CSARAPSGGDATQYF.